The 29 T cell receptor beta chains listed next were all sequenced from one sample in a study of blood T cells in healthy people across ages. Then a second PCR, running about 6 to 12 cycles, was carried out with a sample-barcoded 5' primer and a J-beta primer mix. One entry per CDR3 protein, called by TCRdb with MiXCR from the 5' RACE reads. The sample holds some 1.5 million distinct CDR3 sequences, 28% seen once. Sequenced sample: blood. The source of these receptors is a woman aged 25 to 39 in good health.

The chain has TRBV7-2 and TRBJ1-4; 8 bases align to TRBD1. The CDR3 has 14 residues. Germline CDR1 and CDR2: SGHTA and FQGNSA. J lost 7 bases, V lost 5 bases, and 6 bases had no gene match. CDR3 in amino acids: CASSPHRGFEKLFF. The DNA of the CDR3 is TGTGCCAGCAGCCCGCACAGGGGGTTTGAAAAACTGTTTTTT.

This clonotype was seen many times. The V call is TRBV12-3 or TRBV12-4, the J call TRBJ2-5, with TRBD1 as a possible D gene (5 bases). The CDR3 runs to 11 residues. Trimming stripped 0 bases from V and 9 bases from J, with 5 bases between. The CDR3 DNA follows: TGTGCCAGCAGTTTAGCGGGGCCCCAGTACTTC. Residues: CASSLAGPQYF.

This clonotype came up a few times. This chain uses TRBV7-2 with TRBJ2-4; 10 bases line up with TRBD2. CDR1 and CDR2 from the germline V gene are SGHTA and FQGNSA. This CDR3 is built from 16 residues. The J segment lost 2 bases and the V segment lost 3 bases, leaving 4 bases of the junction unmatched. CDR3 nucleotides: TGTGCCAGCAGCTTTGCTAGCGGGAGTACCAAAAACATTCAGTACTTC. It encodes CASSFASGSTKNIQYF.

The CDR3, as DNA: TGTGCCAGCAGCCAAGCCAGGGGCGGAGGGGCCCAGTACTTC. This gives the protein CASSQARGGGAQYF. The J gene is TRBJ2-5, the V gene TRBV3-1; D possibly matches TRBD1 or TRBD2 (6 bases each). This CDR3 region has 14 residues. From germline, CDR1 is LGHDT and CDR2 YNNKEL (reference sequence). Trimming removed 1 base from V and 9 bases from J, with 15 bases in between.

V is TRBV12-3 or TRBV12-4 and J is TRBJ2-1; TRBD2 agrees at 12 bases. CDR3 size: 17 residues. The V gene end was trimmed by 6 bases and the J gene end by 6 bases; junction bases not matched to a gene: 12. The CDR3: CASRARLAGALPNEQFF. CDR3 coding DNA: TGTGCCAGCAGAGCGAGACTAGCGGGGGCGTTGCCCAATGAGCAGTTCTTC.

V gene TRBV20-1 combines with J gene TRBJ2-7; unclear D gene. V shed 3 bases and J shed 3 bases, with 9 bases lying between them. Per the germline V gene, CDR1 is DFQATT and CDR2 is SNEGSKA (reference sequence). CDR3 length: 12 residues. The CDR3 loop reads CSASLSYYEQYF. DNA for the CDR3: TGCAGTGCTAGTCTCAGCTACTACGAGCAGTACTTC.

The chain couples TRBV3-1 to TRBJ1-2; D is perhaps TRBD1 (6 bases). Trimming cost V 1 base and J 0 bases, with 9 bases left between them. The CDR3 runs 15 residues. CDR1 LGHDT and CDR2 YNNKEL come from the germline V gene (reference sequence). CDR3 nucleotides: TGTGCCAGCAGCCAAGGGACAGTCACTAACTATGGCTACACCTTC. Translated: CASSQGTVTNYGYTF.

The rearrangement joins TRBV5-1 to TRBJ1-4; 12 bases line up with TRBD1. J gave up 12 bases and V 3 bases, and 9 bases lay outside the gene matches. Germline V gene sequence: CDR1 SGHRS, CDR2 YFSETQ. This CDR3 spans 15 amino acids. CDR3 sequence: CASSSAGTGGLQLFF. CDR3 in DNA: TGCGCCAGCAGCTCGGCCGGGACAGGGGGCCTACAACTGTTTTTT.

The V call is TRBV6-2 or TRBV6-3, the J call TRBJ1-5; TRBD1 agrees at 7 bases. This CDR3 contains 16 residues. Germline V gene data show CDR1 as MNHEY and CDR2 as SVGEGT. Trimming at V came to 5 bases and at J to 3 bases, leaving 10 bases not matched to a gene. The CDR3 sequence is CASSPDRSAVNQPQHF. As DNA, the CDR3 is TGTGCCAGCAGTCCGGACAGGTCGGCGGTCAATCAGCCCCAGCATTTT.

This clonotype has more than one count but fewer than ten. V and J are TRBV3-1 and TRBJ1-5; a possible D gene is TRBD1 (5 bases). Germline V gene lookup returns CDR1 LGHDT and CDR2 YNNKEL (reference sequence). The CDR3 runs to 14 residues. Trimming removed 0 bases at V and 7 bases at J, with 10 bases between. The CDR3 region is CASSQDFEGQPQHF. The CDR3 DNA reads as TGTGCCAGCAGCCAAGATTTTGAGGGGCAGCCCCAGCATTTT. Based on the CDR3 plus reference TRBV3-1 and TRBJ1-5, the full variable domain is DTAVSQTPKYLVTQMGNDKSIKCEQNLGHDTMYWYKQDSKKFLKIMFSYNNKELIINETVPNRFSPKSPDKAHLNLHINSLELGDSAVYFCASSQDFEGQPQHFGDGTRLSIL.

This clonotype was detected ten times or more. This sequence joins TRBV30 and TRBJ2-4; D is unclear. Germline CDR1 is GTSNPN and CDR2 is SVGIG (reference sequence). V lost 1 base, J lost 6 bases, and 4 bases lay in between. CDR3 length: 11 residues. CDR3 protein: CAWSASNIQYF. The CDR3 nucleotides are TGTGCCTGGAGTGCATCAAACATTCAGTACTTC.

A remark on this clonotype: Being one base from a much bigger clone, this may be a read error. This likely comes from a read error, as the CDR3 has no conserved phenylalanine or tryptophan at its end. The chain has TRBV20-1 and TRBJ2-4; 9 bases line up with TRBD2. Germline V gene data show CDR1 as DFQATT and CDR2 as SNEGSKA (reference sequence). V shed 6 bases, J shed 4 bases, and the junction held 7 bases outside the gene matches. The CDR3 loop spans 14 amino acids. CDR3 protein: CSAPSGDLKNIQYL. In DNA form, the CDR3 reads TGCAGTGCACCTAGCGGGGACCTAAAAAACATTCAGTACTTA.

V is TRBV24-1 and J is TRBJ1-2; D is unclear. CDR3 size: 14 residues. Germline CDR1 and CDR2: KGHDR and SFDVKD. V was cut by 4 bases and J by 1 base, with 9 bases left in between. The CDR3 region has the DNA TGTGCCACCAGTGACCAGACACTTAACTATGGCTACACCTTC. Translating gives CATSDQTLNYGYTF.

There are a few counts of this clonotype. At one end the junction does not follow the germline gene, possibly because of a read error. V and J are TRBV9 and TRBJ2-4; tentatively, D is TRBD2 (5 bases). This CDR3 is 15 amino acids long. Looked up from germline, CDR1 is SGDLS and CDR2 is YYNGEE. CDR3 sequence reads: CTSSPHALEANIQYF. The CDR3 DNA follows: TGTACCAGCAGCCCCCATGCCCTGGAGGCGAACATTCAGTACTTC.

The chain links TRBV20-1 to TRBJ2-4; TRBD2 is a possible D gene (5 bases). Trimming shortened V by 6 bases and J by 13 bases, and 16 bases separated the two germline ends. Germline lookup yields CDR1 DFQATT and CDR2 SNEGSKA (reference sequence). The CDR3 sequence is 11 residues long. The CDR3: CSALLDNEQYF. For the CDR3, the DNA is TGCAGTGCGTTACTAGACAATGAGCAGTACTTC.

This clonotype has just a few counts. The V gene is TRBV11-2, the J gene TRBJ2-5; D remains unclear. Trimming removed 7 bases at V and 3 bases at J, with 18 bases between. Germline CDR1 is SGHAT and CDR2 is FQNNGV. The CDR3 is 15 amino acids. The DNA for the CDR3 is TGTGCCAGCACCAAAGGGCGGCGGATTAAAGAGACCCAGTACTTC. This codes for CASTKGRRIKETQYF.

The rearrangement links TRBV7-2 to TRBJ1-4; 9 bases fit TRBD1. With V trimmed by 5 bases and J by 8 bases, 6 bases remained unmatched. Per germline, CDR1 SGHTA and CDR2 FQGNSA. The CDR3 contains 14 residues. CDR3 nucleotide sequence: TGTGCCAGCAGCATTAACAGGGGGCAGGAAAAACTGTTTTTT. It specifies CASSINRGQEKLFF.

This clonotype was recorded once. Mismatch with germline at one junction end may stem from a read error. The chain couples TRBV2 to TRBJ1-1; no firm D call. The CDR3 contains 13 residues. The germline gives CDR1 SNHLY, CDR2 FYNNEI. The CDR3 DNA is TGTGCCAGCGGTGATTTTGAGAACACTGAAGCTTTCTTT. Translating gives CASGDFENTEAFF. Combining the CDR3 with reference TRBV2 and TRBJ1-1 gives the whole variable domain EPEVTQTPSHQVTQMGQEVILRCVPISNHLYFYWYRQILGQKVEFLVSFYNNEISEKSEIFDDQFSVERPDGSNFTLKIRSTKLEDSAMYFCASGDFENTEAFFGQGTRLTVV.

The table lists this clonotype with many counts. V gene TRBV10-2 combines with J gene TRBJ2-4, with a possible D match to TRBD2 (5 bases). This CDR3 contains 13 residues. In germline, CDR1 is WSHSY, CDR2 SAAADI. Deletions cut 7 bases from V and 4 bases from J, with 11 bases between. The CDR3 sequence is CASTRGKKNIQYF. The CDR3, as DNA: TGCGCCAGCACCCGAGGGAAGAAAAACATTCAGTACTTC.

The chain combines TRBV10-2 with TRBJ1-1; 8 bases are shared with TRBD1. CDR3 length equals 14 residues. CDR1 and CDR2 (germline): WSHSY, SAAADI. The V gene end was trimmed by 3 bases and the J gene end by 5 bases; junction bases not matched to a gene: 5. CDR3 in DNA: TGCGCCAGCAGTGACAGGGGGCGCGGGACTGAAGCTTTCTTT. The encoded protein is CASSDRGRGTEAFF.

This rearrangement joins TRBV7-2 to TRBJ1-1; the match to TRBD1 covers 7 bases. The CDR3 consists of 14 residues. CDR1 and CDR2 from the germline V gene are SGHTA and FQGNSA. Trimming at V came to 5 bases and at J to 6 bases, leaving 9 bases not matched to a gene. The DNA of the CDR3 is TGTGCCAGCAGCACCACAGGACAGGTCCCTGAAGCTTTCTTT. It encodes CASSTTGQVPEAFF.

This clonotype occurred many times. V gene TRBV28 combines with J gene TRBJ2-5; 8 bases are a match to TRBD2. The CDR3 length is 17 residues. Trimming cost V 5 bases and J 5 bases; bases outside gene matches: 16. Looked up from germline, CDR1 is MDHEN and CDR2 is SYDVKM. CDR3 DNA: TGTGCCAGCAGTCTACTAGACTCCGGACTAGCCAGGGAGACCCAGTACTTC. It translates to CASSLLDSGLARETQYF. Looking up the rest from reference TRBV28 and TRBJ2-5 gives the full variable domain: DVKVTQSSRYLVKRTGEKVFLECVQDMDHENMFWYRQDPGLGLRLIYFSYDVKMKEKGDIPEGYSVSREKKERFSLILESASTNQTSMYLCASSLLDSGLARETQYFGPGTRLLVL.

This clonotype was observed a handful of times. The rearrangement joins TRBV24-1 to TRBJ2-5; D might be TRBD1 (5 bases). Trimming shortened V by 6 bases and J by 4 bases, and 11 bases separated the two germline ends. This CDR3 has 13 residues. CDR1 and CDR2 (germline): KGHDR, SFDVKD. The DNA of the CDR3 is TGTGCCACCAGTCTGGGGCGAAGAGAGACCCAGTACTTC. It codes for CATSLGRRETQYF.

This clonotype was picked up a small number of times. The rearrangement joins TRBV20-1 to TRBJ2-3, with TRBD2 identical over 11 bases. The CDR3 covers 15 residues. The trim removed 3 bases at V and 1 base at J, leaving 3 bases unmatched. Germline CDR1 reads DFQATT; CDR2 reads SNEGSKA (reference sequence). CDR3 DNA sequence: TGCAGTGCTAGCACTAGCGGGAGTCGCACAGATACGCAGTATTTT. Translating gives CSASTSGSRTDTQYF.

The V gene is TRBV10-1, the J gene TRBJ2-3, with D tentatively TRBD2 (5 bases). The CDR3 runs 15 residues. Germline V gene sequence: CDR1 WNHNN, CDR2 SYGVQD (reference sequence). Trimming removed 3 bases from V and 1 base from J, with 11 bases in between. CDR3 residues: CASSEAVGGTDTQYF. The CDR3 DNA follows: TGCGCCAGCAGTGAAGCGGTCGGGGGCACAGATACGCAGTATTTT.

CDR3 region: CASSTTTSGSGDTQYF. Written as DNA, the CDR3 is TGTGCCAGCAGCACCACGACTAGCGGGAGTGGAGATACGCAGTATTTT. The chain joins TRBV7-9 to TRBJ2-3; 12 nucleotides match TRBD2. With 5 bases clipped from V and 5 bases from J, the junction kept 8 bases outside the gene matches. The CDR3 contains 16 residues. Germline V gene lookup returns CDR1 SEHNR and CDR2 FQNEAQ (reference sequence).

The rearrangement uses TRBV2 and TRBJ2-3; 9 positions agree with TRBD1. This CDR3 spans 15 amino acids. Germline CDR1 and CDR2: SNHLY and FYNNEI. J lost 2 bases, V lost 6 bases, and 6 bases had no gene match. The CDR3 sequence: CASSYGQGNTDTQYF. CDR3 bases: TGTGCCAGCAGCTACGGACAGGGGAACACAGATACGCAGTATTTT.

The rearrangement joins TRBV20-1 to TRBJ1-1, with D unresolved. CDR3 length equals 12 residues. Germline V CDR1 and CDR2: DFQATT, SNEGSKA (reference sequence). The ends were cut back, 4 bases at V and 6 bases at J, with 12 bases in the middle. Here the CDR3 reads CSAKAPPAEAFF. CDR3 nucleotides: TGCAGTGCTAAGGCCCCGCCAGCTGAAGCTTTCTTT.

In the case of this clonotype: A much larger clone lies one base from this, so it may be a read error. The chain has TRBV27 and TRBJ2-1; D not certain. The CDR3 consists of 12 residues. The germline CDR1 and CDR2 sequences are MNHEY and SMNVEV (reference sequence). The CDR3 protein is CVSSNKWHEQFF. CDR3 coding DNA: TGTGTCAGCAGTAATAAGTGGCATGAGCAGTTCTTC.